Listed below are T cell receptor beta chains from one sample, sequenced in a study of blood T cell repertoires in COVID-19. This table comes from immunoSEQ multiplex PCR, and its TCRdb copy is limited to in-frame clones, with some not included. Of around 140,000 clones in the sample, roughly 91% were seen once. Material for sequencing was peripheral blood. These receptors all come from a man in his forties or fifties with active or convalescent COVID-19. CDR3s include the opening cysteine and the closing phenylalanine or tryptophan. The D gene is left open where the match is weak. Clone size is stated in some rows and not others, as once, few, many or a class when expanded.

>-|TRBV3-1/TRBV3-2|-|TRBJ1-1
TGTGCCACCCCGGGGAGGATTACTGAAGCTTTCTTT
CATPGRITEAFF
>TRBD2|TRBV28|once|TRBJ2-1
TGTGCCAGCAGAGATAGCGGGAGGGCCGGTGAGCAGTTCTTC
CASRDSGRAGEQFF
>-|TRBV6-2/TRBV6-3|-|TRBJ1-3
TGTGCCAGCAGTCGGACAAGCCGTTCTGGAAACACCATATATTTT
CASSRTSRSGNTIYF
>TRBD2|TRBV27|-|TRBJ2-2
TGTGCCAGCGCTAAGAGAAGACTAGCGGGCACGACCATACCGAACACCGGGGAGCTGTTTTTT
CASAKRRLAGTTIPNTGELFF
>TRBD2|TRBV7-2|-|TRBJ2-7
TGTGCCAGCAGCTTGGCGGGGGGGCCTCAATACGAGCAGTACTTC
CASSLAGGPQYEQYF
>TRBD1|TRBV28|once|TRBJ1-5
TGTGCCAGCAGCCAGGGACAGTCCTTCATGCCCCAGCATTTT
CASSQGQSFMPQHF
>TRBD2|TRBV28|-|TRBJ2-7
TGTGCCAGCAGCGTCGTACTAGCGGGCGTATACTACGAGCAGTACTTC
CASSVVLAGVYYEQYF
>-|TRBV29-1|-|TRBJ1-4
TGCAGCGTTGCTACAGGGAGTAGTGAAAAACTGTTTTTT
CSVATGSSEKLFF
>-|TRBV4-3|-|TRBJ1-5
TGCGCCAGCAGCCAAGATCTTCTCTTAGGGGCATATAGCAATCAGCCCCAGCATTTT
CASSQDLLLGAYSNQPQHF
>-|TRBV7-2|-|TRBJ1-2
TGTGCCAGCAGCTTAGCTAGAGATTATGGCTACACCTTC
CASSLARDYGYTF
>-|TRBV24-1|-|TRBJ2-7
TGTGCCACCAGTGATTCATACAGGGTCGAGCAGTACTTC
CATSDSYRVEQYF
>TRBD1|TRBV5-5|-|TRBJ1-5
TGTGCCAGCAGCTTGAATGACAGGGGTAGGGCCCAGCATTTT
CASSLNDRGRAQHF
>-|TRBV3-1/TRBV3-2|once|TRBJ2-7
TGTGCCAGCAGCCAAGACGACGGGACCTACGAGCAGTACTTC
CASSQDDGTYEQYF
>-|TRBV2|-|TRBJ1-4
TGTGCCAGCAACCCACAGGGCCGTGAAAAACTGTTTTTT
CASNPQGREKLFF
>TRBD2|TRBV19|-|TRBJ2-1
TGTGCCAGTAGTAGACTAGCGGGGGGCAACAATGAGCAGTTCTTC
CASSRLAGGNNEQFF
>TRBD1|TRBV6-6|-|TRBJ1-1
TGTGCCAGCAGTTACCTTGACAGGGGAGGTGAAGCTTTCTTT
CASSYLDRGGEAFF
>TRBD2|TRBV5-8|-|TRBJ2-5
TGTGCCAGCAGAATCTCGCGCGGGAGTAACCAAGAGACCCAGTACTTC
CASRISRGSNQETQYF
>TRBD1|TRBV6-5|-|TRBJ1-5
TGTGCCAGCAGTTACTCCTTGGACAGGGGCAATCAGCCCCAGCATTTT
CASSYSLDRGNQPQHF
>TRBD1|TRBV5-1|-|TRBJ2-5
TGCGCCAGCAGGACCCCGGGGACAGGGGAAGAGACCCAGTACTTC
CASRTPGTGEETQYF
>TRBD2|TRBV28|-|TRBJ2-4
TGTGCCAGCAGCCGGATATCCGGGACTAGCGGGCTTCTCGGCAAAAACATTCAGTACTTC
CASSRISGTSGLLGKNIQYF
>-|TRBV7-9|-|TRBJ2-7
TGTGCCAGCAGCCCCGGCTACGAGCAGTACTTC
CASSPGYEQYF
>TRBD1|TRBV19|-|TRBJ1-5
TGTGCCAGTAGTCCAACAGGGGCGCATCCCAATCAGCCCCAGCATTTT
CASSPTGAHPNQPQHF
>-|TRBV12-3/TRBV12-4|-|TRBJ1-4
TGTGCCAGCAGGAGGGATTACGAAAAACTGTTTTTT
CASRRDYEKLFF
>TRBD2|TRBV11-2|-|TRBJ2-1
TGTGCCAGCAGCTTAGTCGGCGGGAGGGAAGGTGAGCAGTTCTTC
CASSLVGGREGEQFF
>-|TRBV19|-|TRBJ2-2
TGTGCCAGTAGTCGGGGGGCGGTGGACGCCGGGGAGCTGTTTTTT
CASSRGAVDAGELFF
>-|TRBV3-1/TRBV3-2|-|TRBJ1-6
TGTGCCAGCAGCCAAGACGCCACCGGGGGATCACCCCTCCACTTT
CASSQDATGGSPLHF
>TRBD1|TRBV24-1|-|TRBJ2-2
TGTGCCACCAGTGATCCCCACAGGGGGCTGGATTCCGGGGAGCTGTTTTTT
CATSDPHRGLDSGELFF
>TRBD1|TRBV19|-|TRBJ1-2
TGTGCCAGTATTTCTCAGGGGGCTTATGGCTACACCTTC
CASISQGAYGYTF
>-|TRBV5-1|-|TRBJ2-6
TGCGCCAGCAAAACCCGGCGGGGGCCCGTCTCTGGGGCCAACGTCCTGACTTTC
CASKTRRGPVSGANVLTF
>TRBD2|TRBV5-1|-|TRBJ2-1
TGCGCCAGCAGCTTGATTGTCCATGGGAGAGCGGGGGGTAATGAGCAGTTCTTC
CASSLIVHGRAGGNEQFF
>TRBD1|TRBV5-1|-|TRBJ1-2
TGCGCCAGCAGCTTGGACAGGGGGTCCTATGGCTACACCTTC
CASSLDRGSYGYTF
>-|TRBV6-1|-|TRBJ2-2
TGTGCCAGCAGTGCCCCGGGGTACGGGGTGACCGGGGAGCTGTTTTTT
CASSAPGYGVTGELFF
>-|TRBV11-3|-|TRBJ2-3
TGTGCCAGCAGCTCCCAATTTACGGGGTCGGGCACAGATACGCAGTATTTT
CASSSQFTGSGTDTQYF
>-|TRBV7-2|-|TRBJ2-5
TGTGCCAGCAGCCCCGGGGTAGACCAAGAGACCCAGTACTTC
CASSPGVDQETQYF
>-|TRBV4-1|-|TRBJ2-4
TGCGCCAGCAGCCAAGTGGATATGGGGCAGGCCAAAAACATTCAGTACTTC
CASSQVDMGQAKNIQYF
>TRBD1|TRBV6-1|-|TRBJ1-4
TGTGCCAGCAGTGACCATTCCGGGACAGGGCCCGAAAAACTGTTTTTT
CASSDHSGTGPEKLFF
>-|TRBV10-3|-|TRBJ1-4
TGTGCCATCAGCCCAGGAAATCCCCGAGTTGAAAAACTGTTTTTT
CAISPGNPRVEKLFF
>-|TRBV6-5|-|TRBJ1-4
TGTGCCAGCAGGCCGGACCCCCGGAGGGAAAAACTGTTTTTT
CASRPDPRREKLFF
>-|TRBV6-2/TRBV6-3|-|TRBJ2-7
TGTGCCAGCAGTGCAGGACTAAGATTAGCGATCTCCTACGAGCAGTACTTC
CASSAGLRLAISYEQYF
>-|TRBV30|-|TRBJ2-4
TGTGCCTGGAGTGTACCGGGGAGGCGGCGGTCCAAAAACATTCAGTACTTC
CAWSVPGRRRSKNIQYF
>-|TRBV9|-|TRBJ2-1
TGTGCCAGCAGCGTAGATGCGGGACGGGAGCAGTTCTTC
CASSVDAGREQFF
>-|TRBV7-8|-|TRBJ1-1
TGTGCCAGCAGCTTTCGACACCAGAACACTGAAGCTTTCTTT
CASSFRHQNTEAFF
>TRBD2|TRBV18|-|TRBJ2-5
TGTGCCAGCTCACCAGGGAGGGCGGAGACCCAGTACTTC
CASSPGRAETQYF
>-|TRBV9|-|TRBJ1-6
TGTGCCAGCAGCGTATCCTTTGGGGCCTCTAATTCACCCCTCCACTTT
CASSVSFGASNSPLHF
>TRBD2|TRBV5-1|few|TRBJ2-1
TGCGCCAGCAGCCCCTCCGTGGCGGGAGTGACCTACAATGAGCAGTTCTTC
CASSPSVAGVTYNEQFF
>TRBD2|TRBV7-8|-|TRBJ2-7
TGTGCCAGCAGCTTAATTAGCGGGGGCGTCTCCTACGAGCAGTACTTC
CASSLISGGVSYEQYF